This record concerns one TCR beta chain sequence. The record originates from a study of blood T cell repertoires in COVID-19. CDR1 is MDHEN and CDR2 is SYDVKM in the germline V gene. The V segment lost 5 bases and the J segment 11 bases; nucleotides outside the gene matches: 14. The CDR3 has 16 residues. Only in-frame clones appear in the TCRdb table, and some are missing; sequencing was by immunoSEQ multiplex PCR. The sample lists some 230,000 clones; 80% to 85% were seen once. The sequence was obtained from a woman aged 60-75 years with acute or convalescent COVID-19. The V call is TRBV28, the J call TRBJ1-4, with 10 bases that match TRBD1. The sequenced sample consisted of peripheral blood. CDR3 bases: TGTGCCAGCAGTCGGATCGGACAGGGGGTTATCTATAAACTGTTTTTT. Its translation: CASSRIGQGVIYKLFF.